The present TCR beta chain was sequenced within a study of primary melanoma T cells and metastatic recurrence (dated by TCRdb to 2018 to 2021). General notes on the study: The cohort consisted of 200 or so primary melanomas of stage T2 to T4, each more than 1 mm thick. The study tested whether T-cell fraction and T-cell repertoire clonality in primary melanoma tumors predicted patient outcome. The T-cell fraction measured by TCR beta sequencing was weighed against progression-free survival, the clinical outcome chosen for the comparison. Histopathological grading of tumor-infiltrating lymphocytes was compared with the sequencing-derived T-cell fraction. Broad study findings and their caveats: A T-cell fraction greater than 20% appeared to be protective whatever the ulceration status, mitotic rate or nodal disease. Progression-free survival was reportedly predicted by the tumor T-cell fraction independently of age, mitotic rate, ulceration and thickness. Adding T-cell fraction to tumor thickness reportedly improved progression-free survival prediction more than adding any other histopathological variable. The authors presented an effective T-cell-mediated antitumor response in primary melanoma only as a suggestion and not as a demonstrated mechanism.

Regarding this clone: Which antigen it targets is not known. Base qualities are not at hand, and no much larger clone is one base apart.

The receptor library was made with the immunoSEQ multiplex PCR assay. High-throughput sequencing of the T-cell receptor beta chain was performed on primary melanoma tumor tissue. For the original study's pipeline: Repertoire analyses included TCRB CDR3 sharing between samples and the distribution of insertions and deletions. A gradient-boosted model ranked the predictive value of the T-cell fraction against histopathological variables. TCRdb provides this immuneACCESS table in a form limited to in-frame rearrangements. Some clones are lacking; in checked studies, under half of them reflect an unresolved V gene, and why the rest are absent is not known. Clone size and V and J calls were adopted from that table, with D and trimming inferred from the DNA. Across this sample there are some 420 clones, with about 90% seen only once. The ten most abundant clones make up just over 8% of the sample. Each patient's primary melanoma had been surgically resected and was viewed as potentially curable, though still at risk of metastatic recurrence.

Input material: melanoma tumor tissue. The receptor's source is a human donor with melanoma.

The nucleotides read TGCGCCAGCAGCTTGGATACAGCCCGGAACACTGAAGCTTTCTTT. Translated, it reads CASSLDTARNTEAFF. The rearranged segments are TRBV5-1 and TRBJ1-1, with the D gene too uncertain to name. The germline V gene specifies SGHRS as CDR1 and YFSETQ as CDR2. The CDR3 has 15 amino acids, counting the end cysteine and phenylalanine. The only DNA kept is the CDR3, 45 bases in frame from the first base. V loses 0 bases of germline sequence and J loses 1 base, and the interval between the two ends is 10 bases.